A single sample gave rise to the 23 T cell receptor beta chains below, sequenced in a study of T cells in Graves' hyperthyroidism and ophthalmopathy. TCR beta CDR3 region amplification was performed from RNA transcripts. An initial round of RT-PCR targeting the TCR CDR3 relied on the HTBI primer set. TCRdb analysed the multiplex PCR reads with MiXCR anew, one entry per CDR3 protein. The repertoire consists of approximately 510,000 distinct CDR3 sequences, with 20% to 25% occurring once and the leading ten covering around a quarter. The sample taken for sequencing was blood. These receptors originate from a man younger than 35 with Graves' hyperthyroidism.

Many counts were recorded for this clonotype. This chain uses TRBV29-1 with TRBJ2-2; TRBD2 matches 10 bases. The trim removed 6 bases at V and 1 base at J, leaving 11 bases unmatched. The germline CDR1 and CDR2 sequences are SQVTM and ANQGSEA. The CDR3 contains 17 residues. The chain's CDR3 is CSVRTSGGAGNTGELFF. DNA of the CDR3: TGCAGCGTGCGGACTAGCGGAGGGGCAGGGAACACCGGGGAGCTGTTTTTT.

This clonotype has at least ten counts. The genes are TRBV12-3 or TRBV12-4 and TRBJ1-1, with 7 bases identical to TRBD1. V was pared by 4 bases and J by 4 bases, with 6 bases of the junction left unmatched. The CDR3 contains 14 residues. The CDR3 protein is CASSSTGSGTEAFF. CDR3 bases: TGTGCCAGCAGTTCGACAGGGAGCGGCACTGAAGCTTTCTTT.

This clonotype was recorded at least ten times. The V and J genes are TRBV7-9 and TRBJ2-7, with TRBD1 identical over 7 bases. The CDR3 is 15 amino acids. From germline, CDR1 is SEHNR and CDR2 FQNEAQ (reference sequence). Trimming at V came to 3 bases and at J to 3 bases, leaving 8 bases not matched to a gene. CDR3 sequence: CASSLGQTAIYEQYF. In DNA form, the CDR3 reads TGTGCCAGCAGCTTGGGACAGACAGCAATCTACGAGCAGTACTTC.

This clonotype was detected only a few times. The V and J genes are TRBV6-2 or TRBV6-3 and TRBJ1-1; D is undetermined. CDR1 and CDR2 from the germline V gene are MNHEY and SVGEGT. CDR3 length equals 14 residues. Trimming removed 6 bases at V and 1 base at J, with 12 bases between. CDR3 in DNA: TGTGCCAGCAGCCCACTGCGGAGGAACACTGAAGCTTTCTTT. Its translation is CASSPLRRNTEAFF.

This clonotype has a count of ten or more. The J gene is TRBJ1-2, the V gene TRBV10-3; 8 bases fit TRBD1. CDR1 is ENHRY and CDR2 is SYGVKD in the germline V gene. The CDR3 has 13 amino acids. V gave up 6 bases and J gave up 7 bases; unmatched junction bases: 7. This CDR3 is CAIRGPGGFGYTF. For the CDR3, the DNA is TGTGCCATCAGAGGGCCAGGGGGCTTTGGCTACACCTTC.

This clonotype was seen many times. This chain uses TRBV28 with TRBJ1-5, with TRBD1 as a possible D gene (6 bases). Germline V gives CDR1 MDHEN, CDR2 SYDVKM. Deletions cut 5 bases from V and 6 bases from J, with 17 bases between. This CDR3 has 15 residues. The CDR3 is CASSNGGRLVQPQHF. DNA of the CDR3: TGTGCCAGCAGTAATGGGGGGCGCCTTGTTCAGCCCCAGCATTTT.

This clonotype has a single count. V gene TRBV30 combines with J gene TRBJ1-2; the D gene is possibly TRBD1 (6 bases). The CDR3 extends over 14 amino acids. The germline gives CDR1 GTSNPN, CDR2 SVGIG (reference sequence). The V gene lost 0 bases and the J gene lost 3 bases, with 11 bases spanning the gap. The CDR3 sequence: CAWSVLGADYGYTF. Written as DNA, the CDR3 is TGTGCCTGGAGTGTACTGGGGGCGGACTATGGCTACACCTTC.

This clonotype has at least ten counts. The V and J genes are TRBV6-4 and TRBJ1-1, with a weak D call TRBD1 (6 bases). V lost 0 bases, J lost 4 bases, and 6 bases lay in between. Germline CDR1 reads MRHNA; CDR2 reads SNTAGT. This CDR3 is built from 13 residues. Written as DNA, the CDR3 is TGTGCCAGCAGTGACTCAGGGGGCACTGAAGCTTTCTTT. Translated: CASSDSGGTEAFF.

This clonotype was seen repeatedly, ten times or more. The rearrangement uses TRBV2 and TRBJ2-7; TRBD1 is a possible D gene (6 bases). Trimming took off 4 bases at V and 6 bases at J, with 13 bases between the two ends. The CDR3 contains 13 residues. Germline V gene lookup returns CDR1 SNHLY and CDR2 FYNNEI. CDR3 sequence: CASSAGWGPEQYF. For the CDR3, the DNA is TGTGCCAGCAGTGCGGGGTGGGGGCCCGAGCAGTACTTC.

In its sample, this clonotype was seen a few times. V is TRBV4-1 and J is TRBJ1-2, with no clear D. The germline V and J ends were trimmed by 1 base and 4 bases, with 13 bases remaining between them. CDR3 length equals 15 residues. CDR1 MGHRA and CDR2 YSYEKL come from the germline V gene. The DNA for the CDR3 is TGCGCCAGCAGCCAAGTTGGTGCTCCCCGCTATGGCTACACCTTC. Translated, it gives CASSQVGAPRYGYTF.

The chain combines TRBV5-1 with TRBJ1-2; 7 bases are shared with TRBD1. CDR1 SGHRS and CDR2 YFSETQ come from the germline V gene. The CDR3 length is 16 residues. V trimming: 0 bases; J trimming: 0 bases; junction bases outside the gene matches: 5. CDR3 sequence (DNA): TGCGCCAGCAGCTTGGCGAAGACAGGGACTAACTATGGCTACACCTTC. Residues: CASSLAKTGTNYGYTF.

This clonotype was observed at least ten times. V is TRBV20-1 and J is TRBJ1-2; tentatively, D is TRBD1 (6 bases). Germline CDR1 DFQATT, CDR2 SNEGSKA (reference sequence). The CDR3 extends over 13 amino acids. Deletions cut 2 bases from V and 2 bases from J, with 9 bases between. The CDR3 nucleotides are TGCAGTGCTAGAAAGGGACACAACTATGGCTACACCTTC. Translation gives CSARKGHNYGYTF.

This clonotype was seen at least ten times. The J gene is TRBJ1-2, the V gene TRBV27; 8 bases line up with TRBD1. The CDR3 contains 13 residues. In germline, CDR1 is MNHEY, CDR2 SMNVEV (reference sequence). V lost 3 bases, J lost 8 bases, and 5 bases stayed unmatched. Here the CDR3 reads CASSFSRGRGYTF. The CDR3 bases are TGTGCCAGCAGTTTCAGCAGGGGGCGCGGCTACACCTTC.

This clonotype came up many times. The chain couples TRBV30 to TRBJ2-5; 7 bases fit TRBD1. This CDR3 is 16 amino acids long. The J segment lost 1 base and the V segment lost 0 bases, leaving 8 bases of the junction unmatched. CDR1 and CDR2 (germline): GTSNPN, SVGIG (reference sequence). CDR3 region: CAWSVLPRGTQETQYF. Here the CDR3 DNA reads TGTGCCTGGAGTGTACTACCCAGGGGGACCCAAGAGACCCAGTACTTC. Full variable domain (outside the CDR3, taken from reference TRBV30 and TRBJ2-5): SQTIHQWPATLVQPVGSPLSLECTVEGTSNPNLYWYRQAAGRGLQLLFYSVGIGQISSEVPQNLSASRPQDRQFILSSKKLLLSDSGFYLCAWSVLPRGTQETQYFGPGTRLLVL.

This clonotype has ten or more counts. The V call is TRBV28, the J call TRBJ2-7, with 10 bases aligning to TRBD1. This CDR3 is 14 amino acids long. V was clipped by 4 bases and J by 5 bases; unmatched bases: 5. The germline V gene has CDR1 MDHEN and CDR2 SYDVKM. CDR3: CASSSGQGSHEQYF. The CDR3 bases are TGTGCCAGCAGTTCGGGACAGGGGTCCCACGAGCAGTACTTC.

Ten or more counts support this clonotype. The V call is TRBV28, the J call TRBJ1-1, with D uncertain. The CDR3 has 16 amino acids. Germline V gives CDR1 MDHEN, CDR2 SYDVKM. V lost 8 bases to trimming and J lost 0 bases, with 19 bases between them. CDR3 nucleotide sequence: TGTGCCAGCTTGCCTCCGGCGGCTGGGGTGAACACTGAAGCTTTCTTT. This gives the protein CASLPPAAGVNTEAFF.

This clonotype has ten or more counts. This rearrangement joins TRBV2 to TRBJ2-5; a weak D match, TRBD1 (6 bases). CDR1 and CDR2 from the germline V gene are SNHLY and FYNNEI. V dropped 7 bases and J dropped 3 bases, with 12 bases sitting between them. CDR3 size: 13 residues. The CDR3 spells CASKEYREETQYF. CDR3 bases: TGTGCCAGCAAAGAGTACAGGGAAGAGACCCAGTACTTC.

This clonotype was observed many times. This CDR3 reads CASSDGGWTDTQYF. The CDR3 nucleotides are TGTGCCAGCAGTGACGGGGGGTGGACAGATACGCAGTATTTT. The rearrangement links TRBV2 to TRBJ2-3, with TRBD2 matching 7 bases. In germline, CDR1 is SNHLY, CDR2 FYNNEI. CDR3 size: 14 residues. V shed 3 bases and J 3 bases; nucleotides not matched to a gene: 3.

This rearrangement joins TRBV6-1 to TRBJ1-5; D is ambiguous. Trimming cost V 1 base and J 6 bases, with 13 bases left between them. This CDR3 spans 15 amino acids. Germline V gene lookup returns CDR1 MNHNS and CDR2 SASEGT. In DNA, the CDR3 is TGTGCCAGCAGTGAAGAGTCTGCGGGAGGTCAGCCCCAGCATTTT. Translated, it gives CASSEESAGGQPQHF.

This clonotype has just a few counts. This chain links TRBV27 with TRBJ1-2; D gene ambiguous. Trimming left V 4 bases short and J 2 bases short, with 11 bases between. Germline V CDR1 and CDR2: MNHEY, SMNVEV (reference sequence). The CDR3 contains 14 residues. The CDR3 region is CASSSAPGNYGYTF. The CDR3, as DNA: TGTGCCAGCAGTTCCGCCCCTGGGAACTATGGCTACACCTTC.

Ten or more counts support this clonotype. The gene calls are TRBV28 and TRBJ1-2, with unresolved D. V lost 3 bases and J 7 bases, leaving 9 bases between the germline ends. Germline V lookup: CDR1 MDHEN, CDR2 SYDVKM. The CDR3 totals 12 residues. The CDR3 sequence: CASSFSGFGYTF. CDR3 sequence (DNA): TGTGCCAGCAGTTTTTCGGGATTTGGCTACACCTTC.

V and J are TRBV20-1 and TRBJ2-7; D is ambiguous. Germline-derived CDR1 and CDR2 are DFQATT and SNEGSKA (reference sequence). The length of the CDR3 is 14 residues. The ends were cut back, 6 bases at V and 1 base at J, with 16 bases in the middle. The CDR3 region has the DNA TGCAGTGCGTCGTTGCTGGGTGGGTCCTACGAGCAGTACTTC. This gives the protein CSASLLGGSYEQYF.

This clonotype was counted only a few times. The gene calls are TRBV6-1 and TRBJ1-2; no clear D. The germline V gene encodes CDR1 MNHNS and CDR2 SASEGT. Trimming cost V 6 bases and J 4 bases, with 12 bases left between them. CDR3 size: 13 residues. CDR3 amino acids: CASSLDFLYGYTF. The CDR3 bases are TGTGCCAGCAGCCTCGACTTCCTCTATGGCTACACCTTC.